The source of this T cell receptor beta chain is a study of identical twins. Overall study results and limits: With abundant cord blood beta clonotypes, insertions were fewer; memory repertoires showed no such pattern.

Each CDR3 protein gets one entry after TCRdb re-called the 5' RACE reads with MiXCR. The data contain some 900,000 distinct CDR3 sequences, roughly an eighth of them singletons. About this clonotype: Its antigen is not known.

Germline assignment: CDR1 LGHDT and CDR2 YNNKEL (reference sequence). Trimming took off 1 base at V and 8 bases at J, with 11 bases between the two ends. This CDR3 has 13 amino acids. The sample also formed part of further work on yellow fever vaccine responses in identical twins. That work states: Reportedly, twins showed a vaccine T cell response that looked partly convergent and partly personalized.

The specimen was PBMCs. This chain uses TRBV3-1 with TRBJ1-2, with a tentative D call TRBD1 (6 bases). The source is a woman under 30 in good health. CDR3 coding DNA: TGTGCCAGCAGCCAAGCAGGGGAGGGAGGCTACACCTTC. This encodes CASSQAGEGGYTF.